These T cell receptor beta chains were read from a single sample in a study of T cells in Graves' hyperthyroidism and ophthalmopathy. A single record per CDR3 protein comes from TCRdb applying MiXCR to the multiplex PCR reads. The table has about 420,000 distinct CDR3 sequences, approximately 13% seen once. Sequences were obtained from blood. All receptors derive from a woman under 30 with Graves' hyperthyroidism. Each CDR3 is given with its conserved first and last residue. The D gene is left open where the match is weak. Some rows have no size entry. The others give once, few or many, or a class for an expanded clone.

V gene	clone size	J gene	D gene	CDR3 DNA	CDR3 protein
TRBV20-1	many	TRBJ1-6	-	TGCAGTGCTAGAGTTGACGGGGGGTTATCACCCCTCCACTTT	CSARVDGGLSPLHF
TRBV27	-	TRBJ1-2	-	TGTGCCAGCAGTTTATCGTTCCACTATGGCTACACCTTC	CASSLSFHYGYTF
TRBV20-1	many	TRBJ2-3	TRBD1	TGCAGTGCAACCGGGACAGGGGGGAGCACAGATACGCAGTATTTT	CSATGTGGSTDTQYF
TRBV15	-	TRBJ2-2	TRBD2	TGTGCCACCAGCAGAGATCCTCCGGGACTAGCCGGGGAGCTGTTTTTT	CATSRDPPGLAGELFF
TRBV30	many	TRBJ2-5	-	TGTGCCTGGACGGACCAAGAGACCCAGTACTTC	CAWTDQETQYF
TRBV28	many	TRBJ1-2	TRBD1	TGTGCCACCACGGGGACAGGGACGGGCTACACCTTC	CATTGTGTGYTF
TRBV28	many	TRBJ1-3	-	TGTGCCAGCAGCGCGGCTAGGAGTCGAGGAAACACCATATATTTT	CASSAARSRGNTIYF
TRBV27	many	TRBJ2-7	-	TGTGCCAGCAGTTTACTGGACAGCTCCTACGAGCAGTACTTC	CASSLLDSSYEQYF
TRBV25-1	-	TRBJ1-2	TRBD1	TGTGCCACTGGGACAGGACCAACAAACTATGGCTACACCTTC	CATGTGPTNYGYTF
TRBV4-1	-	TRBJ1-1	-	TGCGCCAGCAGCCAAGCCAAGGGCTCCCTCACTGAAACTTTCTTT	CASSQAKGSLTETFF
TRBV11-3	many	TRBJ2-1	-	TGTGCCAGCAGCTTAGGGCAAATCAATCCTTACAATGAGCAGTTCTTC	CASSLGQINPYNEQFF
TRBV29-1	many	TRBJ1-1	-	TGCAGCGTTGATGCGGGGAACACTGAAGCTTTCTTT	CSVDAGNTEAFF
TRBV27	many	TRBJ2-7	-	TGTGCCAGCAGTTTATCATGGCAGGGCAACTACGAGCAGTACTTC	CASSLSWQGNYEQYF
TRBV5-4	-	TRBJ1-2	-	TGTGCCAGCAGCTTGGGAGCAGGGCTGAACTATGGCTACACCTTC	CASSLGAGLNYGYTF
TRBV28	many	TRBJ1-2	-	TGTGCCAGCAGCATCAGGGGAGTGAGCTATGGCTACACCTTC	CASSIRGVSYGYTF
TRBV12-3/TRBV12-4	-	TRBJ2-2	-	TGTGCCAGCAGCCCTATAAGGGGTAACACCGGGGAGCTGTTTTTT	CASSPIRGNTGELFF
TRBV12-3/TRBV12-4	many	TRBJ1-1	-	TGTGCCAGCCGGGCTTACACTGAAGCTTTCTTT	CASRAYTEAFF
TRBV19	-	TRBJ1-1	-	TGTGCCAGTAGTATAACGGGCCAGGCGAACACTGAAGCTTTCTTT	CASSITGQANTEAFF
TRBV20-1	-	TRBJ2-1	-	TGCAGTGCTGAGAGCGGCACTACCTACAATGAGCAGTTCTTC	CSAESGTTYNEQFF